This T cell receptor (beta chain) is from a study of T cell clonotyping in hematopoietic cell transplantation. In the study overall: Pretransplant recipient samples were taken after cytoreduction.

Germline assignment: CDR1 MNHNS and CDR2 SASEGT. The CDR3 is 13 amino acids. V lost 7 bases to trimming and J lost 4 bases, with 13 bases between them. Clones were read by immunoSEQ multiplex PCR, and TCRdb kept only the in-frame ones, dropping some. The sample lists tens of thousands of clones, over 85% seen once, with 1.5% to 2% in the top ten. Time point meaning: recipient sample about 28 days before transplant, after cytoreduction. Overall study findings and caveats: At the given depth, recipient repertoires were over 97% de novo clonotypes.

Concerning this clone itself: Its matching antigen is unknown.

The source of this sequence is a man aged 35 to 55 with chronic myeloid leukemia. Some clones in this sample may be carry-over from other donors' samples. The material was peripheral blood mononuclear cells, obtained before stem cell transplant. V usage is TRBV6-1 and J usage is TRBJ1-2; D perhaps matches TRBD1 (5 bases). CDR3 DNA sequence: TGTGCCAGCAAAGAGTCAGGGAGCTATGGCTACACCTTC. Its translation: CASKESGSYGYTF.